This T cell receptor (beta chain) originates from a study of radiation and T cells in renal cell carcinoma (dated by TCRdb to the early 2020s). Some background on the complete study: In total, approximately 55 samples, comprising around 25 tumors and some 27 peripheral blood samples, were subjected to TCR beta sequencing. The final blood draw was performed at 4 weeks after radiation, at the same time as nephrectomy. In the approximately 53 samples combined, some 4,000,000 unique CDR3 nucleotide sequences were found, encoding roughly 2.5 million unique CDR3 amino acid sequences.

Overall results and qualifications from the work: Dynamics of the blood repertoire were not tracked past 4 weeks after treatment. The single-armed trial design could not address effects of radiation dose or scheduling on the TCR repertoire. Because pretreatment tumor biopsies were not available, the baseline intratumoral presence of clonotypes could not be determined. Top tumor clonotypes rose in blood from baseline to 2 weeks post-radiation, then contracted by 4 weeks, suggesting transient expansion of tumor-resident clones.

TCR beta libraries were generated from genomic DNA with the immunoSEQ kit, following the manufacturer's recommendations. To prepare the libraries, a first multiplex PCR with proprietary primers was run, followed by a second PCR that added unique barcodes, and a bead cleanup was done after each round. Each sample batch included a kit-provided positive control reaction and a negative control reaction. The final libraries underwent checking on an Agilent 4200 TapeStation D1000 ScreenTape, volumetric pooling, and quantification by qPCR. An Illumina NextSeq500 fitted with a MidOutput 150-cycle cartridge performed the sequencing, running 156 Read1 cycles and 15 Index1 cycles with the kit's custom primers. The pooled library was loaded at about 0.93 pM with about 20% PhiX control spiked in. The paper's processing steps were these. The vendor-processed data were analyzed in R, and a clonotype was defined as all T cells that share the same CDR3 nucleotide sequence. In the clone abundance analyses, frequencies in each sample were normalized to that sample's 10,000 most abundant clones. Public T cell clones, which averaged fewer than five per sample, were excluded before analysis. A difference in abundance of at least 32-fold between compartments was used to define tumor-enriched and baseline blood-enriched clonotypes. A beta-binomial differential abundance model was applied to find clonotypes that expanded or contracted between blood time points. Tumor-blood repertoire similarity was measured with the Baroni-Urbani and Buser coefficient, and groups were compared using two-tailed Wilcoxon tests in R. Not all clones reach the TCRdb copy of this immuneACCESS table, which keeps in-frame sequences only. Checked studies attribute under half of the gap to unresolved V genes and leave the rest unexplained. From that table come the V and J calls and clone size; the DNA was used to work out D and trimming. For this sample there are about 90,000 clones; roughly 80% appear just once. The ten largest make up 9.4% of the sample.

The time point label, read with the paper, signifies: blood 4 weeks post-SBRT, at nephrectomy. The sample's treatment or condition, from its label and the paper: 15 Gy SBRT to primary tumor, nephrectomy 4 weeks later. The samples were drawn from a clinical trial, where primary renal cell carcinomas were treated with 15 Gy of stereotactic body radiation therapy and then removed by nephrectomy 4 weeks afterward. To track tumor-enriched clonotypes, serial peripheral blood was sampled from radiation-treated patients at baseline and at 2 weeks and 4 weeks after SBRT. Every patient's renal cell carcinoma showed clear cell pathology. Genomic DNA for TCR sequencing was prepared using the QIAamp DNA Blood Mini Kit (Qiagen). Samples were included in the analyses only if all quality control checks were passed. CDR1 is given as PRHDT and CDR2 as FYEKMQ, both from the germline V gene (reference sequence). Germline trimming: 6 bases from V, 0 bases from J; junction bases outside gene matches: 10. The CDR3 goes from the cysteine to the phenylalanine over 16 residues. The entry retains the CDR3 DNA only, 48 bases that are in frame from base 1.

About this clone itself: Its antigen is unknown. Base qualities are not recorded, but no much larger clone differs from it by a single base.

In this chain, TRBV13 is recombined with TRBJ2-7; 8 central nucleotides agree with TRBD1. This sequence originates from a man aged 45-65 years with renal cell carcinoma. This sample comprised blood, obtained from a patient whose treatment included radiotherapy and nephrectomy. The nucleotide sequence is TGTGCCAGCAGTGGAGGAAGACAGGGGTTCTCCTACGAGCAGTACTTC. Protein translation: CASSGGRQGFSYEQYF.